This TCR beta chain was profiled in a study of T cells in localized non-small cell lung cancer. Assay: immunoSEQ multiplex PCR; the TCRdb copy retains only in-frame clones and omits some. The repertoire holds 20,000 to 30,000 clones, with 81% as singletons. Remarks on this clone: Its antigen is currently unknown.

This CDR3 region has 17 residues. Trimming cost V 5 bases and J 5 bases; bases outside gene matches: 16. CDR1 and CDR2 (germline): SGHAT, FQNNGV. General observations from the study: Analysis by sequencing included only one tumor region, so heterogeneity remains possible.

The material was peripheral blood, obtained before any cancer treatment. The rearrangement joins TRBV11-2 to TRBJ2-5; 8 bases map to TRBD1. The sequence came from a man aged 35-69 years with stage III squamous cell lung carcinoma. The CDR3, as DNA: TGTGCCAGCAGCCCCCTTCCGACAGGGGCCCCAGGGGAGACCCAGTACTTC. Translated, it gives CASSPLPTGAPGETQYF.